These 25 T cell receptor beta chains were sequenced from one sample in a study of spatial heterogeneity in lung cancer. Study results and limitations: Intratumoral expanded alpha and beta TCR counts were found to track tumor mutation counts.

Via MiXCR, TCRdb re-called the 5' RACE reads, giving one row per CDR3 protein. The data contain 9,000 to 10,000 distinct CDR3 sequences, 5.5% to 7% of them singletons. Time point of the sample: sample taken at primary tumor resection. Their antigens remain unidentified. Source: lung tumor tissue, taken at surgery. These receptors were taken from a female donor with early-stage non-small cell lung cancer.

By proportion, this clonotype is medium-sized (0.01 to 0.1%). This chain's CDR3 is CATLGGTTGELFF. In DNA form, the CDR3 reads TGTGCCACACTAGGGGGGACCACCGGGGAGCTGTTTTTT. The chain recombines TRBV24-1 with TRBJ2-2; D assignment may be TRBD1 or TRBD2 (6 bases each). The V gene's germline CDR1 is KGHDR and CDR2 SFDVKD. The CDR3 length is 13 residues. The V end was cut by 10 bases, the J end by 4 bases, with 12 bases between.

This clonotype was counted at least ten times. J is TRBJ2-6 and V is TRBV28, with a possible D match to TRBD2 (5 bases). The V end lost 3 bases, the J end lost 5 bases, and 11 bases lay between the germline ends. Germline V gene lookup returns CDR1 MDHEN and CDR2 SYDVKM. This CDR3 spans 15 amino acids. In nucleotides, the CDR3 is TGTGCCAGCAGTTTGGAGGTTCGGCGGGCCAACGTCCTGACTTTC. It specifies CASSLEVRRANVLTF.

The sample holds many counts of this clonotype. The CDR3 DNA sequence: TGCAGTGCTAGTCCCAATGGAGTGTTGGGCACTGAAGCTTTCTTT. Protein: CSASPNGVLGTEAFF. J is TRBJ1-1 and V is TRBV20-1; unclear D gene. V lost 3 bases to trimming and J lost 4 bases, with 18 bases between them. The CDR3 is 15 amino acids. CDR1 is DFQATT and CDR2 is SNEGSKA in the germline V gene (reference sequence).

This clonotype was counted at least ten times. V usage is TRBV14 and J usage is TRBJ1-1; no clear D gene. CDR1 is SGHDN, CDR2 FVKESK, per germline. Deletions cut 1 base from V and 6 bases from J, with 15 bases between. The CDR3 runs 15 residues. CDR3 nucleotide sequence: TGTGCCAGCAGCCAAGGCTTGGGCGTATCCCCTGAAGCTTTCTTT. Amino acid sequence: CASSQGLGVSPEAFF.

Regarding this clonotype: A much larger clonotype is one base distant, so this may be a read error. CDR3 loop: CATSDTGTRPYEQYF. In DNA, the CDR3 is TGTGCCACCAGTGATACGGGGACAAGACCCTACGAGCAGTACTTC. This chain connects TRBV24-1 to TRBJ2-7, with D perhaps TRBD1 (6 bases). V was clipped by 3 bases and J by 2 bases, with 13 bases between them. This CDR3 region has 15 residues. Germline-derived CDR1 and CDR2 are KGHDR and SFDVKD.

This clonotype has a handful of counts. V usage is TRBV29-1 and J usage is TRBJ2-1; a weak D match, TRBD1 (6 bases). The CDR3 loop spans 13 amino acids. The V gene lost 6 bases and the J gene lost 5 bases, with 14 bases spanning the gap. Germline-derived CDR1 and CDR2 are SQVTM and ANQGSEA. The CDR3 protein is CSVRQDSDNEQFF. The CDR3 nucleotides read TGCAGCGTAAGACAGGACTCTGACAATGAGCAGTTCTTC.

This clonotype was seen at least ten times. This chain joins TRBV2 and TRBJ2-7, with 8 bases fitting TRBD1. V was clipped by 10 bases and J by 6 bases; unmatched bases: 8. The CDR3 loop spans 12 amino acids. The germline gives CDR1 SNHLY, CDR2 FYNNEI. CDR3 DNA sequence: TGTGCCACCTCGACAGGGGCGCGCGAGCAGTACTTC. This encodes CATSTGAREQYF.

This clonotype was detected only a few times. The chain's CDR3 is CASSPPGGRTGELFF. As DNA, the CDR3 is TGTGCCAGCAGTCCGCCCGGGGGGCGAACCGGGGAGCTGTTTTTT. The V and J genes are TRBV28 and TRBJ2-2, with D tentatively TRBD2 (7 bases). The CDR3 totals 15 residues. Germline CDR1 reads MDHEN; CDR2 reads SYDVKM. The ends were cut back, 5 bases at V and 5 bases at J, with 15 bases in the middle. Variable domain in full (rest from reference TRBV28 and TRBJ2-2): DVKVTQSSRYLVKRTGEKVFLECVQDMDHENMFWYRQDPGLGLRLIYFSYDVKMKEKGDIPEGYSVSREKKERFSLILESASTNQTSMYLCASSPPGGRTGELFFGEGSRLTVL.

This clonotype is deemed medium-sized (0.01 to 0.1%). The rearrangement links TRBV12-3 or TRBV12-4 to TRBJ1-6; no firm D call. V was trimmed by 3 bases and J by 6 bases, leaving 6 bases between them. This CDR3 comprises 13 residues. The CDR3 coding sequence is TGTGCCAGCAGTTTTTGGGGTAATTCACCCCTCCACTTT. It codes for CASSFWGNSPLHF.

This clonotype is deemed medium-sized. The J gene is TRBJ1-5, the V gene TRBV28; the D is unclear. The germline V gene encodes CDR1 MDHEN and CDR2 SYDVKM. The CDR3 consists of 14 residues. The V and J ends lost 8 bases and 4 bases respectively, with 15 bases between them. The CDR3 bases are TGTGCCAGCCAACGACACGGAGGTAATCAGCCCCAGCATTTT. Its protein is CASQRHGGNQPQHF.

The table lists this clonotype with many counts. The chain is built from TRBV12-3 or TRBV12-4 and TRBJ2-4, with D unresolved. This CDR3 has 14 amino acids. The V end was cut by 6 bases, the J end by 3 bases, with 12 bases between. The CDR3 reads CASSLLGIKNIQYF. DNA of the CDR3: TGTGCCAGCAGCCTGCTGGGGATCAAAAACATTCAGTACTTC.

V is TRBV20-1 and J is TRBJ1-1; TRBD1 is a possible D gene (5 bases). The germline V gene has CDR1 DFQATT and CDR2 SNEGSKA (reference sequence). The CDR3 covers 14 residues. V was pared by 3 bases and J by 4 bases, with 15 bases between. The CDR3 loop is CSARTYGGGTEAFF. The CDR3 nucleotides read TGCAGTGCTAGGACCTACGGGGGGGGCACTGAAGCTTTCTTT.

Worth noting for this clonotype: Given a much more abundant clone one base away, this may be a read error. The chain combines TRBV28 with TRBJ2-1, with TRBD1 matching over 8 bases. This CDR3 is 14 amino acids long. Germline CDR1 is MDHEN and CDR2 is SYDVKM. The CDR3 sequence: CACSRGQAYNEQFF. The CDR3 DNA reads TGTGCCTGCAGTCGGGGACAGGCCTACAATGAGCAGTTCTTC.

A few counts support this clonotype. The gene calls are TRBV28 and TRBJ2-5; maybe TRBD2 (5 bases). The CDR3 has 13 amino acids. V lost 4 bases and J lost 2, with 8 bases in between. The germline V gene encodes CDR1 MDHEN and CDR2 SYDVKM. CDR3 sequence (DNA): TGTGCCAGCAGTTCCGGGAAACAAGAGACCCAGTACTTC. It yields the protein CASSSGKQETQYF.

This chain connects TRBV7-9 to TRBJ2-1, with D possibly TRBD2 on 5 matching bases. V was trimmed by 3 bases and J by 3 bases, leaving 15 bases between them. Germline V gene data show CDR1 as SEHNR and CDR2 as FQNEAQ (reference sequence). The CDR3 has 16 residues. The CDR3 DNA reads TGTGCCAGCAGCTTCCTACTAGATAAATTCTACAATGAGCAGTTCTTC. Its translation is CASSFLLDKFYNEQFF.

By proportion, this clonotype is medium-sized (0.01 to 0.1%). The gene calls are TRBV7-2 and TRBJ2-3, with D uncertain. The germline V gene has CDR1 SGHTA and CDR2 FQGNSA. The CDR3 runs 14 residues. V was trimmed by 1 base and J by 8 bases, leaving 13 bases between them. The DNA for the CDR3 is TGTGCCAGCAGCTTAGATCGAGTTGGAAGTACGCAGTATTTT. It is translated as CASSLDRVGSTQYF.

This clonotype was detected only a few times. The V gene is TRBV28, the J gene TRBJ2-1; D is ambiguous. Germline CDR1 and CDR2: MDHEN and SYDVKM. Trimming shortened V by 6 bases and J by 10 bases, and 10 bases separated the two germline ends. The CDR3 consists of 11 residues. DNA of the CDR3: TGTGCCAGCAGGGTGATGAGAGAGCAGTTCTTC. The encoded protein is CASRVMREQFF. The full variable domain, with the rest looked up from reference TRBV28 and TRBJ2-1, is DVKVTQSSRYLVKRTGEKVFLECVQDMDHENMFWYRQDPGLGLRLIYFSYDVKMKEKGDIPEGYSVSREKKERFSLILESASTNQTSMYLCASRVMREQFFGPGTRLTVL.

The V gene is TRBV7-9, the J gene TRBJ2-1; D unresolved. Germline V CDR1 and CDR2: SEHNR, FQNEAQ (reference sequence). The CDR3 is 16 residues long. Trimming cost V 6 bases and J 5 bases, with 20 bases left between them. The CDR3: CASSSAPRAPNNEQFF. The CDR3 DNA is TGTGCCAGCAGTTCCGCCCCCCGGGCCCCGAACAATGAGCAGTTCTTC.

The V gene is TRBV5-1, the J gene TRBJ2-7; D unresolved. V lost 0 bases, J lost 2 bases, and 12 bases lay in between. The CDR3 covers 15 residues. Germline V gives CDR1 SGHRS, CDR2 YFSETQ. The CDR3 bases are TGCGCCAGCAGCTTGGACGGATCCTCCCCCTACGAGCAGTACGTC. It translates to CASSLDGSSPYEQYV.

This clonotype occurred many times. The chain couples TRBV20-1 to TRBJ2-3, with D possibly being TRBD2 (7 bases). Trimming left V 3 bases short and J 3 bases short, with 13 bases between. From germline, CDR1 is DFQATT and CDR2 SNEGSKA (reference sequence). This CDR3 has 14 residues. Here the CDR3 reads CSASRGAGTDTQYF. The CDR3 nucleotides are TGCAGTGCTAGCCGGGGGGCCGGTACAGATACGCAGTATTTT.

The chain carries TRBV7-2 and TRBJ1-6; 9 bases align to TRBD1. CDR1 and CDR2 (germline): SGHTA, FQGNSA. The CDR3 consists of 14 residues. The V gene end was trimmed by 5 bases and the J gene end by 7 bases; junction bases not matched to a gene: 3. The CDR3 sequence is CASSEGQGNSPLHF. The DNA for the CDR3 is TGTGCCAGCAGCGAGGGACAGGGAAATTCACCCCTCCACTTT.

The rearrangement joins TRBV2 to TRBJ2-3; TRBD2 might be the D (5 bases). The CDR3 is 18 residues long. Trimming cost V 6 bases and J 6 bases, with 28 bases left between them. CDR1 is SNHLY, CDR2 FYNNEI, per germline. For the CDR3, the DNA is TGTGCCAGCAGCGTCTTATCAACTAGGTTTAATGGTTTTGATACGCAGTATTTT. This gives the protein CASSVLSTRFNGFDTQYF.

Ten or more counts support this clonotype. The V gene is TRBV7-2, the J gene TRBJ2-6; 11 nucleotides match TRBD2. The CDR3 has 18 residues. CDR1 is SGHTA and CDR2 is FQGNSA in the germline V gene. V lost 3 bases and J lost 0; bases outside the gene matches: 4. The CDR3 nucleotides are TGTGCCAGCAGCTTTCCGGGACTAGCGGCCTCTGGGGCCAACGTCCTGACTTTC. It specifies CASSFPGLAASGANVLTF.

By proportion, this clonotype is medium-sized. The V gene is TRBV20-1, the J gene TRBJ1-2; D remains unclear. Germline V gene lookup returns CDR1 DFQATT and CDR2 SNEGSKA (reference sequence). The CDR3 length is 12 residues. Trimming took off 3 bases at V and 3 bases at J, with 8 bases between the two ends. The CDR3 protein is CSASPEHYGYTF. The DNA for the CDR3 is TGCAGTGCTAGCCCTGAACACTATGGCTACACCTTC.

By share, this clonotype ranks as medium-sized. The J gene is TRBJ2-1, the V gene TRBV7-9; TRBD1 matches at 9 bases. The germline CDR1 and CDR2 sequences are SEHNR and FQNEAQ (reference sequence). This CDR3 contains 14 residues. V lost 8 bases and J lost 3; bases outside the gene matches: 5. The CDR3 DNA follows: TGTGCCAGCCCCGGGACAGGGATCTACAATGAGCAGTTCTTC. Translating gives CASPGTGIYNEQFF.